One sample yielded the 2 T cell receptor beta chains listed below, sequenced in a study of T-cell reconstitution after alpha-beta-depleted transplantation in children. It was with unique molecular identifiers that the TCRbeta library was prepared. Via MiXCR, TCRdb re-called the PCR reads, giving one row per CDR3 protein. The sample shows some 840,000 distinct CDR3 sequences, less than 20% of them seen only once. The input for sequencing was PBMCs, mostly from graft donor cells, taken 360 days after TCRalphabeta/CD19-depleted stem cell transplant. These TCRs come from a male patient under 18 who had a stem cell transplant for acute lymphoblastic leukemia, so the T cells may come from the graft donor.

The gene calls are TRBV12-3 or TRBV12-4 and TRBJ2-3; 14 bases are shared with TRBD2. This CDR3 is 18 amino acids long. Trimming took 5 bases from V and 0 from J; bases not matched to a gene: 7. CDR3 in DNA: TGTGCCAGCAGTGGGACTAGCGGGAGAGGCTCTAGCACAGATACGCAGTATTTT. This translates into CASSGTSGRGSSTDTQYF.

This clonotype has just a few counts. The chain combines TRBV12-3 or TRBV12-4 with TRBJ2-1; 9 bases align to TRBD2. The CDR3 is made up of 17 amino acids. Trimming cost V 3 bases and J 2 bases; bases outside gene matches: 8. DNA for the CDR3: TGTGCCAGCAGTTTGAGGGTAGCGGGAGAACCCTACAATGAGCAGTTCTTC. It is translated as CASSLRVAGEPYNEQFF.